The clone carrying this TCR beta chain was counted only a few times. Antigen specificity is unknown. HTBI primers from iRepertoire and Arm-PCR of CDR3 regions yielded the TCR beta libraries. Source study methods: From all samples, identification returned some 13 TRBJ and around 62 TRBV segments. TCRdb called the multiplex PCR reads again in MiXCR, with one record for every CDR3 protein. V and J calls and clone size were set by TCRdb, not the authors. The sample has 250,000 to 300,000 distinct CDR3 sequences, under 25% seen once. The sample's time point: persistent/refractory GD, antithyroid drugs over 5 years with positive TRAb. The TCR library used RNA extracted from PBMCs. The authors drew 9 to 9.5 milliliters of peripheral blood into EDTA tubes. The sample is drawn from a study of regulatory T cells in long-lasting Graves disease. Germline CDR1 MDHEN, CDR2 SYDVKM. This CDR3 region has 15 residues. The V end was cut by 3 bases, the J end by 1 base, with 9 bases between.

Study-level points and caveats: In persistent patients, shared public clonotypes (approximately 3,000) outnumbered those in new patients (around 1,000). Patients with persistent disease showed a bias toward TRBV28, TRBJ1-2 and TRBJ2-5.

The clonotype was recovered from a female donor with Graves disease. The chain combines TRBV28 with TRBJ1-4; no clear D. Here the sequenced sample was peripheral blood mononuclear cells (PBMCs), taken when the disease was refractory, from a patient treated with antithyroid drugs. The CDR3 loop reads CASSFGVKTNEKLFF. Written as DNA, the CDR3 is TGTGCCAGCAGTTTTGGGGTTAAAACTAATGAAAAACTGTTTTTT.